This T cell receptor beta chain was identified in a study of CD8 T cells in ankylosing spondylitis. Overall study results and limits: Relatively scarce in peripheral blood, disease-linked clones were CD8+.

By its share, this clonotype is medium-sized (0.01 to 0.1%). Its specificity is unknown. This CDR3 contains 15 residues. Looked up from germline, CDR1 is SGDLS and CDR2 is YYNGEE. The V and J ends lost 1 base and 1 base respectively, with 12 bases between them. TCRdb called the 5' RACE reads again in MiXCR, with one record for every CDR3 protein. This table has roughly 39,000 distinct CDR3 sequences, less than 3.5% appearing once. The receptor was derived from a male donor with ankylosing spondylitis or in good health (not recorded which). The J gene is TRBJ2-7, the V gene TRBV9; D possibly corresponds to TRBD2 (6 bases). Input material: blood, either unsorted or a sorted T cell fraction (not recorded which). The CDR3 sequence is CASSVTPTSSYEQYF. The CDR3 nucleotides are TGTGCCAGCAGCGTAACCCCGACTAGTTCCTACGAGCAGTACTTC. Full variable domain (remainder filled in from reference TRBV9 and TRBJ2-7): DSGVTQTPKHLITATGQRVTLRCSPRSGDLSVYWYQQSLDQGLQFLIQYYNGEERAKGNILERFSAQQFPDLHSELNLSSLELGDSALYFCASSVTPTSSYEQYFGPGTRLTVT.